This is a list of T cell receptor beta chains from one sample in a study of T cells in narcolepsy. Assay used: immunoSEQ multiplex PCR; TCRdb lists only in-frame clones, some missing. The sample contains some 16,000 clones, approximately 83% of which appear only once. Sequencing was performed on memory (CD45RA-) CD4+ T cells from blood. All receptors derive from a human donor in good health. The CDR3 runs from the conserved cysteine through the conserved F or W. Fields, in order: J gene, clone size, V gene, D gene, CDR3 protein, CDR3 DNA. The D gene is left open where the match is weak. Clone size is stated in some rows and not others, as once, few, many or a class when expanded.

>TRBJ1-1|-|TRBV6-5|-
CASSHQGKNTEAFF
TGTGCCAGCAGTCATCAGGGCAAGAACACTGAAGCTTTCTTT
>TRBJ1-2|-|TRBV7-1|-
CASSAVYEGKTYGYTF
TGTGCCAGCAGCGCGGTATACGAGGGAAAGACCTATGGCTACACCTTC
>TRBJ2-7|-|TRBV19|-
CASSMGFGTYYEQYF
TGTGCCAGTAGTATGGGTTTCGGGACATACTACGAGCAGTACTTC
>TRBJ1-3|-|TRBV6-1|-
CASRGSGTWGDTIYF
TGTGCCAGCAGGGGATCGGGGACATGGGGAGACACCATATATTTT
>TRBJ1-6|-|TRBV6-5|-
CASTKRGAFSSPLHF
TGTGCCAGCACCAAACGCGGGGCGTTCTCATCACCCCTCCACTTT
>TRBJ2-3|-|TRBV6-1|-
CASSEARGTDTQYF
TGTGCCAGCAGTGAAGCGCGGGGCACAGATACGCAGTATTTT
>TRBJ2-1|-|TRBV15|-
CATSPRAWVTYNEQFF
TGTGCCACCAGTCCCCGGGCGTGGGTAACCTACAATGAGCAGTTCTTC
>TRBJ1-2|-|TRBV29-1|-
CSVETGAGPRGGYTF
TGCAGCGTTGAAACGGGTGCAGGGCCGAGGGGCGGCTACACCTTC
>TRBJ1-1|-|TRBV9|-
CASSTLDGGTEAFF
TGTGCCAGCAGCACCCTCGACGGAGGCACTGAAGCTTTCTTT
>TRBJ1-5|-|TRBV27|-
CASSFQGSQPQHF
TGTGCCAGCAGTTTTCAGGGAAGTCAGCCCCAGCATTTT
>TRBJ2-7|-|TRBV5-4|-
CASSLWGYEQYF
TGTGCCAGCAGCTTGTGGGGCTACGAGCAGTACTTC
>TRBJ2-3|-|TRBV9|-
CASERGGLRANTDTQYF
TGTGCCAGTGAGAGGGGTGGCCTGAGGGCCAATACAGATACGCAGTATTTT
>TRBJ2-7|-|TRBV7-9|-
CASSFKDSYEQYF
TGTGCCAGCAGCTTTAAGGATTCCTACGAGCAGTACTTC
>TRBJ1-4|-|TRBV10-3|-
CAANTLGRNEKLFF
TGTGCCGCCAATACACTGGGGCGTAATGAAAAACTGTTTTTT
>TRBJ2-1|-|TRBV11-2|-
CASSLTAEQFF
TGTGCCAGCAGCTTAACGGCCGAGCAGTTCTTC
>TRBJ1-5|-|TRBV28|-
CASSFPYDRYYSNQPQHF
TGTGCCAGCAGTTTCCCCTATGACAGATACTATAGCAATCAGCCCCAGCATTTT
>TRBJ2-5|-|TRBV5-4|TRBD1
CASSPRGGGSQETQYF
TGTGCCAGCAGCCCGCGAGGGGGCGGCTCACAAGAGACCCAGTACTTC
>TRBJ2-5|-|TRBV7-2|TRBD2
CASSPSGGAVKTQYF
TGTGCCAGCAGCCCTAGCGGGGGGGCCGTAAAGACCCAGTACTTC
>TRBJ1-2|-|TRBV2|-
CASSEFQSYYGYTF
TGTGCCAGCAGTGAGTTCCAGAGCTACTATGGCTACACCTTC
>TRBJ2-1|-|TRBV10-3|-
CAISGSQGGEQFF
TGTGCCATCAGTGGGTCCCAGGGGGGTGAGCAGTTCTTC
>TRBJ2-2|-|TRBV5-5|-
CASSFVLTNTGELFF
TGTGCCAGCAGCTTCGTCCTAACGAACACCGGGGAGCTGTTTTTT
>TRBJ2-3|-|TRBV29-1|TRBD2
CSVEGLAGVKQYF
TGCAGCGTTGAAGGGCTAGCGGGAGTGAAGCAGTATTTT
>TRBJ2-2|-|TRBV19|-
CASSIRRGRAAGELFF
TGTGCCAGTAGTATACGTAGGGGCCGGGCGGCCGGGGAGCTGTTTTTT
>TRBJ1-5|-|TRBV11-1|-
CASSLDPIQPQHF
TGTGCCAGCAGCTTAGACCCGATTCAGCCCCAGCATTTT
>TRBJ1-1|-|TRBV19|-
CATWNTEAFF
TGTGCCACGTGGAACACTGAAGCTTTCTTT
>TRBJ2-5|once|TRBV10-2|-
CASSESGGDQETQYF
TGCGCCAGCAGTGAGTCGGGCGGAGACCAAGAGACCCAGTACTTC
>TRBJ2-3|-|TRBV7-2|-
CASSLTDTQYF
TGTGCCAGCAGTCTTACAGATACGCAGTATTTT
>TRBJ2-7|-|TRBV7-2|-
CASSLLTGFSEQYF
TGTGCCAGCAGCTTACTCACAGGGTTCTCGGAGCAGTACTTC
>TRBJ2-2|-|TRBV10-1|-
CASSASWTGELFF
TGCGCCAGCAGTGCGAGTTGGACCGGGGAGCTGTTTTTT
>TRBJ2-3|-|TRBV10-3|TRBD2
CAISSLAGEGNTQYF
TGTGCCATCAGCTCACTAGCGGGCGAGGGAAATACGCAGTATTTT
>TRBJ2-1|-|TRBV7-6|TRBD2
CASARGLATSGRGSYNEQFF
TGTGCCAGCGCACGGGGTCTCGCGACTAGCGGGAGAGGCTCCTACAATGAGCAGTTCTTC
>TRBJ1-1|-|TRBV7-9|TRBD1
CASSLARTGGTEAFF
TGTGCCAGCAGCTTAGCTCGGACAGGCGGTACTGAAGCTTTCTTT
>TRBJ2-2|-|TRBV10-1|TRBD2
CASSQLAYTGELFF
TGCGCCAGCAGCCAACTAGCGTACACCGGGGAGCTGTTTTTT
>TRBJ1-2|-|TRBV12-5|-
CASGSRPAYGYTF
TGTGCTAGTGGGTCCAGGCCAGCTTATGGCTACACCTTC
>TRBJ1-2|-|TRBV5-4|-
CASSLEGLNNPVGYTF
TGTGCCAGCAGCTTGGAGGGTCTCAACAACCCGGTGGGCTACACCTTC
>TRBJ1-2|-|TRBV14|-
CASSYSGPVNYGYTF
TGTGCCAGCAGCTATTCCGGGCCGGTAAACTATGGCTACACCTTC
>TRBJ2-4|-|TRBV19|TRBD1
CASSLQTGMRNIQYF
TGTGCCAGTAGTCTCCAGACAGGGATGAGAAACATTCAGTACTTC
>TRBJ1-1|-|TRBV18|-
CASSPTSQLNTEAFF
TGTGCCAGCTCACCAACCTCACAGCTGAACACTGAAGCTTTCTTT
>TRBJ1-3|once|TRBV19|-
CASSIDSTWNTIYF
TGTGCCAGTAGTATAGATTCTACTTGGAACACCATATATTTT
>TRBJ2-3|-|TRBV5-1|TRBD2
CASSLRGVSTDTQYF
TGCGCCAGCAGCTTGCGGGGGGTTAGCACAGATACGCAGTATTTT
>TRBJ2-2|-|TRBV6-5|TRBD2
CASSRTSAGGELFF
TGTGCCAGCAGTCGGACTAGCGCAGGCGGGGAGCTGTTTTTT
>TRBJ2-1|-|TRBV4-2|TRBD2
CASSQGAGENEQFF
TGTGCCAGCAGCCAAGGGGCGGGGGAAAATGAGCAGTTCTTC
>TRBJ2-1|-|TRBV4-3|TRBD2
CASSQDYGTISNEQFF
TGCGCCAGCAGCCAAGATTACGGGACTATTTCGAATGAGCAGTTCTTC
>TRBJ1-5|-|TRBV7-6|-
CASSLAGADQPQHF
TGTGCCAGCAGCTTAGCGGGTGCGGATCAGCCCCAGCATTTT
>TRBJ2-2|-|TRBV2|-
CASSELRGGELFF
TGTGCCAGCAGTGAACTGAGAGGCGGGGAGCTGTTTTTT
>TRBJ2-2|-|TRBV5-1|-
CASSQENRVAGELFF
TGCGCCAGCAGCCAAGAGAACAGGGTGGCCGGGGAGCTGTTTTTT
>TRBJ2-7|once|TRBV4-2|TRBD2
CASSQDISGGYEQYF
TGTGCCAGCAGCCAAGATATTAGCGGGGGCTACGAGCAGTACTTC
>TRBJ2-2|few|TRBV6-4|-
CASSDSVSTGELFF
TGTGCCAGCAGTGACTCCGTTTCGACCGGGGAGCTGTTTTTT